This TCR beta chain originates from a study of blood T cell repertoires in COVID-19. This study enrolled people aged about 18 to 90 from roughly 24 US geographic areas. Which cohort a participant joined came from the clinical history participants gave. Source study methods: Amplification of reference gene primers provided the estimated nucleated cell counts. TCRdb's table, derived via immunoSEQ multiplex PCR, lists solely in-frame clones and lacks some. V, J and clone size reflect that table, while D and trimming were determined from the DNA. The sample comprises roughly 250,000 clones, approximately 90% of which are singletons, and 2.3% rests with the top ten. The CDR3 is 15 amino acids. V was trimmed by 0 bases and J by 4 bases, leaving 10 bases between them. The germline V gene has CDR1 LNHNV and CDR2 YYDKDF (reference sequence).

The TCR comes from a woman aged 40 to 55 with acute COVID-19. Sequenced material: PBMCs or T cells enriched from blood (not recorded which). The chain carries TRBV15 and TRBJ1-3; tentative D call: TRBD1 (5 bases). The CDR3 DNA reads TGTGCCACCAGCAGAGAAAAGGGGTCGGGAAACACCATATATTTT. Its protein is CATSREKGSGNTIYF.